A single sample is the source of the 18 T cell receptor beta chains below, sequenced in a study of OX40 agonist ivuxolimab in advanced cancers. Assay used: immunoSEQ multiplex PCR; TCRdb lists only in-frame clones, some missing. The sample shows 83,000 or so clones, roughly 90% of them seen only once. The source material was CD4+ or CD8+ T cells sorted from blood, sampled in a trial of the OX40 agonist ivuxolimab. The receptors originated from an adult with an advanced solid tumor such as melanoma, head and neck, liver or kidney cancer.

The CDR3 DNA reads TGTGCCAGCAGTCCCCTGACAGGGACCTGGGGGGAGAGCTCCTACAATGAGCAGTTCTTC. As protein: CASSPLTGTWGESSYNEQFF. This chain uses TRBV27 with TRBJ2-1, with TRBD1 as a possible D gene (7 bases). Trimming stripped 5 bases from V and 0 bases from J, with 26 bases between. Germline CDR1 reads MNHEY; CDR2 reads SMNVEV (reference sequence). CDR3 length: 20 residues.

A single count supports this clone. V is TRBV28 and J is TRBJ1-1, with D uncertain. Trimming removed 8 bases from V and 8 bases from J, with 12 bases in between. Germline-derived CDR1 and CDR2 are MDHEN and SYDVKM. This CDR3 contains 11 residues. CDR3 coding DNA: TGTGCCAGCCGCCATCGGGTGGAAGCTTTCTTT. Residues: CASRHRVEAFF.

V and J are TRBV27 and TRBJ1-1, with 10 bases identical to TRBD1. CDR3 length: 15 residues. With V trimmed by 6 bases and J by 3 bases, 7 bases remained unmatched. CDR1 and CDR2 (germline): MNHEY, SMNVEV (reference sequence). The CDR3 here is CASSQTTGGYTEAFF. Here the CDR3 DNA reads TGTGCCAGCAGCCAGACGACAGGGGGCTACACTGAAGCTTTCTTT.

This chain's CDR3 is CASSYSTGVMVRAFF. The CDR3, as DNA: TGTGCCAGCAGTTACTCGACAGGGGTCATGGTTCGAGCTTTCTTT. This chain connects TRBV6-5 to TRBJ1-1, with TRBD1 matching over 8 bases. The CDR3 is 15 amino acids. J was trimmed by 10 bases and V by 0 bases; bases with no gene match: 10. CDR1 MNHEY and CDR2 SVGAGI come from the germline V gene.

This clone came up once. The V and J genes are TRBV28 and TRBJ2-7; tentative D call: TRBD2 (5 bases). Between the trimmed V and J ends, which lost 5 bases and 2 bases, there was a span of 16 bases. The CDR3 is 15 amino acids. Germline-derived CDR1 and CDR2 are MDHEN and SYDVKM. CDR3 region: CASSAYLTGTYEQYF. CDR3 nucleotides: TGTGCCAGCAGTGCCTATTTGACGGGGACCTACGAGCAGTACTTC.

The V and J genes are TRBV28 and TRBJ1-2; the D is unclear. The CDR3 contains 15 residues. CDR1 is MDHEN and CDR2 is SYDVKM in the germline V gene. The V end was cut by 3 bases, the J end by 0 bases, with 11 bases between. DNA for the CDR3: TGTGCCAGCAGTTTCCTCGGTCCAACTAACTATGGCTACACCTTC. This codes for CASSFLGPTNYGYTF.

The chain recombines TRBV19 with TRBJ2-1; 15 positions match TRBD2. V trimming: 5 bases; J trimming: 6 bases; junction bases outside the gene matches: 8. CDR1 is LNHDA, CDR2 SQIVND, per germline (reference sequence). This CDR3 region has 17 residues. The CDR3 DNA sequence: TGTGCCAGTAGTCCCGGGACTAGCGGGAGGTTCGGCAATGAGCAGTTCTTC. It yields the protein CASSPGTSGRFGNEQFF. Looking up the rest from reference TRBV19 and TRBJ2-1 gives the full variable domain: DGGITQSPKYLFRKEGQNVTLSCEQNLNHDAMYWYRQDPGQGLRLIYYSQIVNDFQKGDIAEGYSVSREKKESFPLTVTSAQKNPTAFYLCASSPGTSGRFGNEQFFGPGTRLTVL.

This sequence joins TRBV4-2 and TRBJ1-1; no definite D call. CDR1 and CDR2 from the germline V gene are LGHNA and YNFKEQ. Trimming stripped 1 base from V and 0 bases from J, with 9 bases between. This CDR3 has 15 amino acids. CDR3 sequence reads: CASSQVSAMNTEAFF. CDR3 in DNA: TGTGCCAGCAGCCAAGTTTCGGCAATGAACACTGAAGCTTTCTTT.

V is TRBV7-8 and J is TRBJ2-1, with a tentative D call TRBD2 (5 bases). Germline lookup yields CDR1 SGHVS and CDR2 FQNEAQ. This CDR3 has 15 amino acids. Trimming cost V 5 bases and J 1 base, with 12 bases left between them. The CDR3 loop reads CASSPGSGSYNEQFF. The CDR3 region has the DNA TGTGCCAGCAGCCCTGGGAGTGGGTCCTACAATGAGCAGTTCTTC.

CDR3: CASSGSSNYGYTF. The CDR3 DNA follows: TGTGCCAGCTCAGGCTCCTCTAACTATGGCTACACCTTC. The J gene is TRBJ1-2, the V gene TRBV18, with D hard to call. CDR3 size: 13 residues. The V and J ends lost 5 bases and 0 bases respectively, with 7 bases between them. Germline-derived CDR1 and CDR2 are KGHSH and LQKENI. Full variable domain (outside the CDR3, taken from reference TRBV18 and TRBJ1-2): NAGVMQNPRHLVRRRGQEARLRCSPMKGHSHVYWYRQLPEEGLKFMVYLQKENIIDESGMPKERFSAEFPKEGPSILRIQQVVRGDSAAYFCASSGSSNYGYTFGSGTRLTVV.

The chain is built from TRBV29-1 and TRBJ1-1; no definite D call. V lost 4 bases and J lost 1, with 7 bases in between. Germline assignment: CDR1 SQVTM and CDR2 ANQGSEA. The CDR3 covers 12 residues. CDR3 protein: CSVGRRNTEAFF. DNA of the CDR3: TGCAGCGTTGGAAGAAGGAACACTGAAGCTTTCTTT.

This chain uses TRBV11-1 with TRBJ1-1; 7 nucleotides align to TRBD1. This CDR3 region has 14 residues. The trim removed 6 bases at V and 0 bases at J, leaving 4 bases unmatched. Looked up from germline, CDR1 is SGHAT and CDR2 is FQDESV (reference sequence). For the CDR3, the DNA is TGTGCCAGCAGTTATCAGGGGGTGAACACTGAAGCTTTCTTT. It yields the protein CASSYQGVNTEAFF.

The chain couples TRBV7-3 to TRBJ2-7; the D gene is possibly TRBD2 (7 bases). V was shortened by 5 bases and J by 2 bases, with 16 bases between the two germline ends. Germline CDR1 reads SGHTA; CDR2 reads FQGTGA. This CDR3 has 15 residues. The CDR3 here is CASSRGGGPPYEQYF. CDR3 DNA: TGTGCCAGCAGCCGAGGGGGAGGGCCTCCCTACGAGCAGTACTTC.

The J gene is TRBJ2-5, the V gene TRBV4-3; no firm D call. V shed 4 bases and J shed 1 base, with 7 bases lying between them. This CDR3 is built from 13 residues. The germline V gene has CDR1 LGHNA and CDR2 YSLEER. The CDR3: CASSRLSQETQYF. For the CDR3, the DNA is TGCGCCAGCAGCCGGTTATCCCAAGAGACCCAGTACTTC.

The table lists this clone with a count of one. V usage is TRBV19 and J usage is TRBJ1-4; 7 positions agree with TRBD1. CDR3 length: 14 amino acids. The V gene end was trimmed by 3 bases and the J gene end by 7 bases; junction bases not matched to a gene: 5. CDR1 and CDR2 (germline): LNHDA, SQIVND (reference sequence). The CDR3 loop reads CASSILTGIEKLFF. CDR3 DNA sequence: TGTGCCAGTAGTATTTTGACAGGGATTGAAAAACTGTTTTTT.

V gene TRBV18 combines with J gene TRBJ2-7, with TRBD1 identical over 9 bases. Germline V CDR1 and CDR2: KGHSH, LQKENI. The V and J ends lost 4 bases and 7 bases, in that order; junction bases with no gene match: 8. The CDR3 loop spans 14 amino acids. Written as DNA, the CDR3 is TGTGCCAGCTCACTTAGTGGACAGGGGCGGGAGCAGTACTTC. Protein sequence: CASSLSGQGREQYF. Variable domain in full (rest from reference TRBV18 and TRBJ2-7): NAGVMQNPRHLVRRRGQEARLRCSPMKGHSHVYWYRQLPEEGLKFMVYLQKENIIDESGMPKERFSAEFPKEGPSILRIQQVVRGDSAAYFCASSLSGQGREQYFGPGTRLTVT.

The chain links TRBV15 to TRBJ2-1; 9 bases map to TRBD2. CDR1 is LNHNV, CDR2 YYDKDF, per germline (reference sequence). The CDR3 contains 18 residues. V dropped 0 bases and J dropped 8; count of bases not matched to a gene: 14. CDR3 bases: TGTGCCACCAGCAGAGATATCCAGTGGCTAGCGGGAAGGGATGAGCAGTTCTTC. This gives the protein CATSRDIQWLAGRDEQFF.

This clone was observed a few times. The chain has TRBV5-1 and TRBJ2-2; perhaps D is TRBD1 or TRBD2 (6 bases each). V lost 1 base and J 3 bases, leaving 10 bases between the germline ends. CDR1 and CDR2 from the germline V gene are SGHRS and YFSETQ. CDR3 length: 15 residues. The CDR3 is CASSLRGDDTGELFF. Here the CDR3 DNA reads TGCGCCAGCAGCTTGAGGGGGGACGACACCGGGGAGCTGTTTTTT.